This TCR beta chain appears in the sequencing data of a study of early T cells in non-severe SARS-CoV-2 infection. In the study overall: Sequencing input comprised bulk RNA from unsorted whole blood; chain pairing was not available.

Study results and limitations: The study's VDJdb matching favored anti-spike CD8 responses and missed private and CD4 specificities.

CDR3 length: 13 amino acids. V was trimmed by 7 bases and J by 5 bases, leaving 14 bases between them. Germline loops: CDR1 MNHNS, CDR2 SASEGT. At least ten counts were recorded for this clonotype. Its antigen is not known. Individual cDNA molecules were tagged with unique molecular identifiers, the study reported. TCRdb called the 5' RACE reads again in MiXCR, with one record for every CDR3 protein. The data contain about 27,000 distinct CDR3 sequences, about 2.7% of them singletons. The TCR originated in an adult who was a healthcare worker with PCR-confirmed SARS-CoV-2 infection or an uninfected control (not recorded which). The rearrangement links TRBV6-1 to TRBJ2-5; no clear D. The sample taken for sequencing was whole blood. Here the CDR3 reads CASTTSLGETQYF. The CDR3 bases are TGTGCCAGCACTACCTCCCTGGGGGAGACCCAGTACTTC.